What follows are 28 T cell receptor beta chains derived from one specimen sequenced in a study of cytomegalovirus exposure and HLA in healthy donors. The PCR had 60 Vbeta and 13 Jbeta primers. The method was immunoSEQ multiplex PCR; TCRdb's version includes in-frame clones alone and lacks a portion of them. The data contain fewer than 150,000 clones, 80% of them singletons. Sequenced input: PBMCs. These receptors all come from a man between 35 and 55 years old in good health and CMV-seropositive.

The V call is TRBV27, the J call TRBJ2-1, with 16 nucleotides matching TRBD2. The germline CDR1 and CDR2 sequences are MNHEY and SMNVEV (reference sequence). V shed 6 bases, J shed 0 bases, and the junction held 11 bases outside the gene matches. The CDR3 is 20 residues long. The CDR3 nucleotides read TGTGCCAGCAGGCCCCCTTACGGGACTAGCGGGAGGGCCTCCTACAATGAGCAGTTCTTC. The encoded protein is CASRPPYGTSGRASYNEQFF.

V and J are TRBV5-1 and TRBJ1-1; TRBD1 might be the D (6 bases). The germline V gene encodes CDR1 SGHRS and CDR2 YFSETQ. V was pared by 3 bases and J by 1 base, with 13 bases between. The CDR3 has 15 amino acids. CDR3 amino acids: CASSYRQASNTEAFF. In DNA, the CDR3 is TGCGCCAGCAGCTACCGACAGGCGTCGAACACTGAAGCTTTCTTT.

This chain links TRBV5-4 with TRBJ2-7; possibly TRBD2 for D (6 bases). V was clipped by 0 bases and J by 3 bases, with 10 bases between them. CDR1 is SGHNT and CDR2 is YYREEE in the germline V gene (reference sequence). The CDR3 spans 14 residues. This CDR3 is CASSLALGGYEQYF. The DNA of the CDR3 is TGTGCCAGCAGCTTGGCCCTGGGGGGCTACGAGCAGTACTTC. Combining the CDR3 with reference TRBV5-4 and TRBJ2-7 gives the whole variable domain ETGVTQSPTHLIKTRGQQVTLRCSSQSGHNTVSWYQQALGQGPQFIFQYYREEENGRGNFPPRFSGLQFPNYSSELNVNALELDDSALYLCASSLALGGYEQYFGPGTRLTVT.

The V call is TRBV4-1, the J call TRBJ1-1, with a tentative D call TRBD1 (5 bases). V was pared by 0 bases and J by 4 bases, with 12 bases between. Germline lookup yields CDR1 MGHRA and CDR2 YSYEKL. The CDR3 consists of 15 residues. The CDR3 DNA reads TGCGCCAGCAGCCAAGAAGCAGGGAGGCGCACTGAAGCTTTCTTT. Translating gives CASSQEAGRRTEAFF.

This rearrangement joins TRBV19 to TRBJ2-5, with 7 bases matching TRBD1. The assigned J gene may be wrong: the sequence end matches TRBJ2-7 better. The CDR3 length is 12 residues. CDR1 and CDR2 from the germline V gene are LNHDA and SQIVND (reference sequence). The CDR3 DNA follows: TGTGCCAGTAATGACAGGGATAACGAGCAGTACTTC. This encodes CASNDRDNEQYF.

This clone was recorded a few times. One end of the junction is discordant with germline, which a read error may explain. The chain links TRBV7-7 to TRBJ2-3, with TRBD1 identical over 7 bases. This CDR3 region has 14 residues. Germline CDR1 is SSHAT and CDR2 is FNYEAQ (reference sequence). The CDR3 is CASSPDRDTDTQYF. CDR3 sequence (DNA): TGTGCTAGCAGCCCAGACAGGGACACAGATACGCAGTATTTT.

This rearrangement joins TRBV5-1 to TRBJ1-2, with no clear D. From germline, CDR1 is SGHRS and CDR2 YFSETQ. The CDR3 has 15 amino acids. Trimming cost V 0 bases and J 8 bases, with 17 bases left between them. The CDR3 coding sequence is TGCGCCAGCAGCTTGGGAAGTCCCGCGGGCGAGGGCTACACCTTC. This gives the protein CASSLGSPAGEGYTF.

The chain joins TRBV7-9 to TRBJ2-5, with 8 bases lining up with TRBD1. The J segment lost 1 base and the V segment lost 8 bases, leaving 12 bases of the junction unmatched. The germline V gene encodes CDR1 SEHNR and CDR2 FQNEAQ (reference sequence). The CDR3 covers 16 residues. This CDR3 is CASLWSLTGGQETQYF. The CDR3 DNA reads as TGTGCCAGCCTATGGTCGCTCACAGGGGGCCAAGAGACCCAGTACTTC.

The chain links TRBV5-4 to TRBJ2-5, with D possibly matching TRBD2 (7 bases). The germline gives CDR1 SGHNT, CDR2 YYREEE (reference sequence). V lost 4 bases, J lost 5 bases, and 15 bases lay in between. The CDR3 is 14 amino acids. The CDR3 region has the DNA TGTGCCAGCAGCATCGGGGGGCGCAGGGAGACCCAGTACTTC. It translates to CASSIGGRRETQYF.

The V gene is TRBV5-1, the J gene TRBJ1-1; D not certain. The CDR3 is made up of 15 amino acids. Germline loops: CDR1 SGHRS, CDR2 YFSETQ. V lost 4 bases, J lost 1 base, and 14 bases lay in between. For the CDR3, the DNA is TGCGCCAGCAGCACTGGAGGACGGAGGAACACTGAAGCTTTCTTT. Protein sequence: CASSTGGRRNTEAFF.

The CDR3 coding sequence is TGTGCCAGCAGCTTGGAACCCGCCGGGAGAACAGATACGCAGTATTTT. Protein product: CASSLEPAGRTDTQYF. The chain joins TRBV5-4 to TRBJ2-3; D may be TRBD2 (6 bases). There are 16 residues in the CDR3. The germline V and J ends were trimmed by 0 bases and 3 bases, with 14 bases remaining between them. Germline V lookup: CDR1 SGHNT, CDR2 YYREEE (reference sequence).

The chain joins TRBV11-2 to TRBJ1-2; TRBD1 agrees at 7 bases. The junction had 7 bases not matched to a gene; V was cut back by 3 bases and J by 3 bases. CDR1 is SGHAT, CDR2 FQNNGV, per germline. The CDR3 loop spans 15 amino acids. The CDR3 loop is CASSLARGNHYGYTF. DNA for the CDR3: TGTGCCAGCAGCTTGGCCAGGGGGAATCACTATGGCTACACCTTC.

This chain joins TRBV19 and TRBJ1-5, with D perhaps matching TRBD1 (6 bases). V dropped 3 bases and J dropped 4 bases, with 13 bases sitting between them. Germline V lookup: CDR1 LNHDA, CDR2 SQIVND (reference sequence). The CDR3 has 15 amino acids. CDR3 sequence (DNA): TGTGCCAGTAGTATCTCCCGGACAGCGAATCAGCCCCAGCATTTT. This gives the protein CASSISRTANQPQHF.

V and J are TRBV30 and TRBJ2-2; TRBD2 agrees at 9 bases. J was trimmed by 0 bases and V by 3 bases; bases with no gene match: 8. Germline V CDR1 and CDR2: GTSNPN, SVGIG (reference sequence). This CDR3 has 17 residues. The CDR3 reads CAWRELAGLANTGELFF. Written as DNA, the CDR3 is TGTGCCTGGAGGGAACTAGCGGGTCTCGCGAACACCGGGGAGCTGTTTTTT.

This clone was recorded a few times. This chain connects TRBV11-3 to TRBJ2-7; 7 positions agree with TRBD2. The ends lost 1 base at V and 5 bases at J; junction bases unmatched: 8. The CDR3 sequence is 15 residues long. Looked up from germline, CDR1 is SGHNT and CDR2 is YENEEA. The DNA for the CDR3 is TGTGCCAGCAGCTTAGTCTCTAGCGGAAGTGACGAGCAGTACTTC. It codes for CASSLVSSGSDEQYF.

V and J are TRBV18 and TRBJ2-2; D is unresolved. The CDR3 extends over 14 amino acids. CDR1 is KGHSH and CDR2 is LQKENI in the germline V gene. V was cut by 0 bases and J by 4 bases, with 6 bases left in between. Here the CDR3 reads CASSPPPGTGELFF. In DNA, the CDR3 is TGTGCCAGCTCACCACCGCCGGGCACCGGGGAGCTGTTTTTT.

Details on this clone: The junction shows a germline mismatch at one end, possibly a read error. Other nucleotide sequences in the sample specify the same CDR3. This chain uses TRBV29-1 with TRBJ1-6; a possible D gene is TRBD1 (6 bases). The CDR3 has 14 residues. Germline assignment: CDR1 SQVTM and CDR2 ANQGSEA. CDR3 sequence: CSATTGIGNSPLHF. The CDR3 DNA is TGCAGCGCCACCACAGGGATCGGAAATTCCCCCCTCCACTTT.

This chain links TRBV4-1 with TRBJ2-4; D unresolved. V was shortened by 0 bases and J by 4 bases, with 13 bases between the two germline ends. The CDR3 is 16 residues long. Germline loops: CDR1 MGHRA, CDR2 YSYEKL. CDR3 DNA sequence: TGCGCCAGCAGCCAAGATCCGGCATTACAGAAAAACATTCAGTACTTC. Translated, it gives CASSQDPALQKNIQYF.

This chain joins TRBV5-4 and TRBJ2-7; D might be TRBD2 (5 bases). V lost 3 bases and J 3 bases, leaving 10 bases between the germline ends. Germline CDR1 reads SGHNT; CDR2 reads YYREEE (reference sequence). This CDR3 region has 13 residues. CDR3 region: CASSSETSYEQYF. CDR3 in DNA: TGTGCCAGCAGCTCGGAAACTAGCTACGAGCAGTACTTC.

This clone was picked up a small number of times. The chain combines TRBV2 with TRBJ1-5; D is undetermined. V was shortened by 8 bases and J by 6 bases, with 8 bases between the two germline ends. CDR1 and CDR2 (germline): SNHLY, FYNNEI. This CDR3 contains 11 residues. The CDR3 is CASGSRQPQHF. CDR3 DNA: TGTGCCAGCGGCTCCCGTCAGCCCCAGCATTTT.

The V gene is TRBV28, the J gene TRBJ1-5, with 11 bases fitting TRBD1. CDR1 and CDR2 (germline): MDHEN, SYDVKM. This CDR3 is 17 amino acids long. V lost 8 bases, J lost 0 bases, and 9 bases stayed unmatched. In DNA, the CDR3 is TGTGCCAGCCTCTGGGACAGGGGGGACTATAGCAATCAGCCCCAGCATTTT. Translation gives CASLWDRGDYSNQPQHF.

Note on this clone: One junction end disagrees with the germline gene, perhaps due to a read error. The chain is built from TRBV27 and TRBJ1-4; 10 nucleotides agree with TRBD1. The length of the CDR3 is 13 residues. Looked up from germline, CDR1 is MNHEY and CDR2 is SMNVEV (reference sequence). The chain's CDR3 is CLSRDRGGEKLFF. The CDR3, as DNA: TGCCTTTCCCGGGACAGGGGCGGTGAAAAACTGTTTTTT.

This chain uses TRBV7-9 with TRBJ2-3; possible D gene TRBD1, 6 bases. The CDR3 contains 14 residues. V lost 4 bases to trimming and J lost 2 bases, with 10 bases between them. Looked up from germline, CDR1 is SEHNR and CDR2 is FQNEAQ (reference sequence). The CDR3 protein is CASSSGHYTDTQYF. The CDR3 DNA sequence: TGTGCCAGCAGCTCGGGACACTACACAGATACGCAGTATTTT.

J is TRBJ1-1 and V is TRBV7-9, with TRBD1 matching over 11 bases. The germline gives CDR1 SEHNR, CDR2 FQNEAQ (reference sequence). The CDR3 has 15 amino acids. The V gene end was trimmed by 4 bases and the J gene end by 4 bases; junction bases not matched to a gene: 5. The CDR3 bases are TGTGCCAGCAGCTCCGGACAGGGGGCCCGCACTGAAGCTTTCTTT. Its translation is CASSSGQGARTEAFF. Based on the CDR3 plus reference TRBV7-9 and TRBJ1-1, the full variable domain is DTGVSQNPRHKITKRGQNVTFRCDPISEHNRLYWYRQTLGQGPEFLTYFQNEAQLEKSRLLSDRFSAERPKGSFSTLEIQRTEQGDSAMYLCASSSGQGARTEAFFGQGTRLTVV.

This clone was seen a few times. The CDR3 DNA reads as TGTGCCAGCAGCGTTAGGCTGGACTCCATCGAGACCCAGTACTTC. This sequence encodes CASSVRLDSIETQYF. This chain connects TRBV9 to TRBJ2-5; possibly TRBD2 for D (5 bases). With 2 bases removed from V and 5 bases from J, the gap between germline ends came to 16 bases. This CDR3 has 15 residues. The germline V gene has CDR1 SGDLS and CDR2 YYNGEE.

This chain joins TRBV20-1 and TRBJ2-1; D is unclear. This CDR3 is 10 amino acids long. Germline CDR1 is DFQATT and CDR2 is SNEGSKA (reference sequence). Trimming took off 3 bases at V and 13 bases at J, with 10 bases between the two ends. This chain's CDR3 is CSARVASQFF. CDR3 DNA: TGCAGTGCTAGGGTGGCTAGTCAGTTCTTC.

In its sample, this clone was seen once. This chain uses TRBV19 with TRBJ1-2; D perhaps matches TRBD1 (6 bases). The CDR3 spans 15 residues. Between the trimmed V and J ends, which lost 1 base and 4 bases, there was a span of 13 bases. CDR1 is LNHDA, CDR2 SQIVND, per germline (reference sequence). This CDR3 reads CASSIAADRSYGYTF. The CDR3 region has the DNA TGTGCCAGTAGTATAGCAGCGGACAGATCCTATGGCTACACCTTC.

This clone has only one observation. The V and J genes are TRBV4-1 and TRBJ2-2; 9 bases are a match to TRBD2. The germline V gene has CDR1 MGHRA and CDR2 YSYEKL. The CDR3 spans 19 residues. V lost 0 bases to trimming and J lost 4 bases; unmatched junction nucleotides: 12. The CDR3 here is CASSQDSTSGRSGTGELFF. The CDR3 nucleotides read TGCGCCAGCAGCCAAGATTCGACTAGCGGCCGTTCGGGCACCGGGGAGCTGTTTTTT.